These 4 T cell receptor beta chains were all obtained from the same sample, sequenced in a study of CD8 T cells in Susac syndrome. RNA, at roughly 0.45 to 1 ug, was reverse transcribed with random hexamers. TCRdb re-analysed the immunoSEQ multiplex PCR reads in MiXCR, keeping a single row per CDR3 protein. The data contain roughly 200,000 distinct CDR3 sequences, about 94% of them singletons. Sequenced material: CD4+ T cells from PBMCs. The source of these receptors is a human donor with Susac syndrome.

The gene calls are TRBV4-3 and TRBJ2-3; 11 bases map to TRBD2. Trimming removed 6 bases from V and 3 bases from J; junction bases left unmatched: 5. The germline V gene encodes CDR1 LGHNA and CDR2 YSLEER. There are 15 residues in the CDR3. CDR3: CASSPIAGGTDTQYF. Here the CDR3 DNA reads TGCGCCAGCAGTCCCATAGCGGGAGGGACAGATACGCAGTATTTT.

The CDR3: CASSLSTVTEAFF. The CDR3 nucleotides are TGTGCCAGCAGCCTTTCCACAGTCACTGAAGCTTTCTTT. The V call is TRBV12-3 or TRBV12-4, the J call TRBJ1-1; D is unresolved. V lost 6 bases, J lost 4 bases, and 12 bases lay in between. The CDR3 is 13 residues long.

The V call is TRBV30, the J call TRBJ2-3, with 8 positions matching TRBD2. The CDR3 extends over 14 amino acids. V was clipped by 2 bases and J by 3 bases; unmatched bases: 4. Germline V CDR1 and CDR2: GTSNPN, SVGIG (reference sequence). The CDR3 sequence: CAWSSSGRTDTQYF. DNA for the CDR3: TGTGCCTGGAGTTCCAGCGGGAGAACAGATACGCAGTATTTT.

The chain joins TRBV27 to TRBJ2-1, with TRBD2 identical over 10 bases. V lost 5 bases and J lost 1; bases outside the gene matches: 5. CDR3 length: 16 residues. Germline assignment: CDR1 MNHEY and CDR2 SMNVEV (reference sequence). The DNA for the CDR3 is TGTGCCAGCAGTCGTATAGCGGGAGGATCCTACAATGAGCAGTTCTTC. It is translated as CASSRIAGGSYNEQFF.